The present entry profiles one TCR beta chain with its context. No antigen is known for it. Treatment: treatment-naive control, cytoreductive nephrectomy. Sequenced by immunoSEQ multiplex PCR; TCRdb stores in-frame clones only, minus some. The table records around 17,000 clones, about 53% of them present only once. This sample is part of a study of radiation and T cells in renal cell carcinoma. Study-wide findings and caveats: Compared with controls, irradiated tumors showed greater TCR clonality.

J was trimmed by 5 bases and V by 6 bases; bases with no gene match: 11. Looked up from germline, CDR1 is LGHNA and CDR2 is YNFKEQ. This CDR3 region has 16 residues. The clonotype was recovered from a man between 40 and 49 years old with renal cell carcinoma. The J gene is TRBJ2-1, the V gene TRBV4-2, with 9 bases aligning to TRBD2. The sample here was tumor tissue, taken from a patient whose treatment was nephrectomy without radiotherapy. CDR3: CASRLSGSGGHNEQFF. The CDR3 DNA reads as TGTGCCAGCAGACTCTCGGGGAGCGGGGGGCACAATGAGCAGTTCTTC.